This T cell receptor beta chain was sequenced during a study of PD-L1 blockade in urothelial cancer (dated by TCRdb to 2015 to 2018). Describing the broader study: All patients started therapy in about 2014 and received atezolizumab 1,200 mg intravenously every 3 weeks. Twenty-five of 29 patients were identified as males with urothelial cancer of bladder origin, and a prior smoking history was reported by 18 of 29 patients. An ECOG performance status of 0 or 1 was recorded for the patients, and 0 to 3 prior chemotherapy regimens had been received by the patients. Blood samples were analyzed at two time points: 3 weeks after treatment start (second dose) and 6 weeks after treatment start. Blood samples gave median yields of approximately 130,000 T cells and 83,000 or so unique TCRs, along with a median clonality of 0.080. Somatic, immune and clinical correlates of response to PD-L1 blockade with atezolizumab in urothelial cancer were the focus of an exploratory multi-omic analysis. Pretreatment tumor samples, along with matched peripheral blood collected serially before and after atezolizumab treatment, underwent TCR sequencing. Durable clinical benefit was defined as progression-free survival longer than 6 months, and TCR features were also tested against progression-free and overall survival. Whole exome sequencing and RNA sequencing of pretreatment tumors were performed alongside TCR sequencing in the same patients. Durable clinical benefit was achieved by nine patients and was not achieved by 20 patients. Pretreatment blood TCR-seq was available for twenty-nine patients, at least one posttreatment blood collection was obtained for about 24 patients, and tumor TCR-seq was available for about 24 patients.

Study-wide findings and limitations: Small sample size (n ≈ 30) and many exploratory analyses mean the results are intended to be hypothesis-generating. Improved progression-free and overall survival was found to be associated with pretreatment peripheral blood TCR clonality below the median. Among patients with durable benefit, tumor-associated TCR clones showed greater expansion in peripheral blood 3 weeks after treatment started (n ≈ 20, p = 0.022).

Synthetic TCR analog templates were spiked into each PCR to estimate absolute template abundance from read counts. TCRbeta CDR3 regions were amplified from genomic DNA with bias-controlled V and J gene primers using the immunoSEQ assay. Rearranged TCRbeta segments were sequenced at approximately 20X coverage. Regarding the original processing steps: Clustering was used to correct sequencing errors, and CDR3s were annotated against IMGT to assign V, D and J genes. Downstream analyses used only productive TCRbeta rearrangements, leaving out any out-of-frame or stop-codon sequences. To compute clonality, Shannon entropy was normalized by the log of the number of unique productive sequences and then subtracted from one. Fisher's exact test with Benjamini-Hochberg correction, at a threshold of adjusted p below 0.01, was used to find clones that differed between time points or between blood and tumor. Imported from immuneACCESS, the table was reduced by TCRdb to in-frame sequences with V and J called. These copies leave out some clones; in studies compared against another copy, an unresolved V gene accounts for under half, and the cause of the remainder is not known. V and J calls plus clone size are reproduced from that table; the DNA served to infer D and trimming. This sample lists 60,000 to 70,000 clones; 81% were detected once. The leading ten clones occupy 3.2% of the sample.

The meaning of the sample's time point label: pretreatment peripheral blood. The cohort included 29 patients with locally advanced or metastatic urothelial carcinoma who were treated at Memorial Sloan Kettering on a trial protocol. Peripheral blood mononuclear cells were collected pretreatment and during treatment, at between 1 and 8 total time points per patient. The Qiagen DNeasy Blood extraction kit was used to purify genomic DNA from total PBMCs and tumor samples. Collected pretreatment and during treatment, PBMCs were isolated and stored as previously described. As to this clone: The antigen it binds to is not known. No per-base quality is available; no much larger clone lies one base away.

CDR1 MGHDK and CDR2 SYGVNS were looked up in the germline V gene. The cysteine opens and the phenylalanine closes a CDR3 of 15 amino acids. Just CDR3 DNA is preserved here, 45 bases in frame from base 1. V ends up 3 bases short and J 3 bases short, with an unmatched junction base count of 7. Sequenced here: PBMCs, sampled around atezolizumab (anti-PD-L1) treatment. This sequence was found in a man between 65 and 85 years old with urothelial cancer. The chain uses TRBV25-1 and TRBJ1-2, with 7 middle bases fitting TRBD1. The CDR3 region: CASSDRQGEYYGYTF. The DNA is TGTGCCAGCAGTGACAGACAGGGAGAATACTATGGCTACACCTTC.